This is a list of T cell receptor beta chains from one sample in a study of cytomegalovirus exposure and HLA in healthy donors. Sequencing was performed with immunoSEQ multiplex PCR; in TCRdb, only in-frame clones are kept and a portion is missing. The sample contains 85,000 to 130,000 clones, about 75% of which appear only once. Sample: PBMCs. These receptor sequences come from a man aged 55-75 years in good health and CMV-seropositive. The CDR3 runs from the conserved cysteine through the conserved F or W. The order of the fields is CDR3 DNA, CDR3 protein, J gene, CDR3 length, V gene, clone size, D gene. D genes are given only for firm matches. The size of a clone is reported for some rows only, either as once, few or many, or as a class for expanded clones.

DNA: TGTGCCAGCAGTGCAACATCTAATCAGCCCCAGCATTTT
CDR3: CASSATSNQPQHF
J: TRBJ1-5
length: 13
V: TRBV6-1
size: NA
D: NA

DNA: TGTGCCAGCAGACGGACTAGCGGGGGGGCGAATACGCAGTATTTT
CDR3: CASRRTSGGANTQYF
J: TRBJ2-3
length: 15
V: TRBV5-4
size: NA
D: TRBD2

DNA: TGTGCTAGTGGTCTCGACAGGGGCACACACGAGCAGTACTTC
CDR3: CASGLDRGTHEQYF
J: TRBJ2-7
length: 14
V: TRBV12-5
size: NA
D: TRBD1

DNA: TGCGCCAGCAGCCAAGAATTCGGAACAGGTCGGCATACGCAGTATTTT
CDR3: CASSQEFGTGRHTQYF
J: TRBJ2-3
length: 16
V: TRBV4-3
size: NA
D: NA

DNA: TGTGCCAGCAGCTTGAAGTCTGCAGGGTGGAACTATGGCTACACCTTC
CDR3: CASSLKSAGWNYGYTF
J: TRBJ1-2
length: 16
V: TRBV5-8
size: NA
D: NA

DNA: TGTGCCAGCAGCTTCGACAGGGTCTATGGCTACACCTTC
CDR3: CASSFDRVYGYTF
J: TRBJ1-2
length: 13
V: TRBV7-2
size: NA
D: TRBD1

DNA: TGTGCCAGCTGCCCAGGGACAGGGGTGTTTCAGCCCCAGCATTTT
CDR3: CASCPGTGVFQPQHF
J: TRBJ1-5
length: 15
V: TRBV2
size: NA
D: TRBD1

DNA: TGTGCCAGCAGCGTGGTGGGGCTCACTAGCGGGCAAGACAATGGGCAGTTCTTC
CDR3: CASSVVGLTSGQDNGQFF
J: TRBJ2-1
length: 18
V: TRBV9
size: NA
D: TRBD2

DNA: TGTGCCAGAAGCTCGGGACAGGGAGAAACTGAAGCTTTCTTT
CDR3: CARSSGQGETEAFF
J: TRBJ1-1
length: 14
V: TRBV5-3
size: NA
D: TRBD1

DNA: TGTGCCAGCAGCTTAGGTGGTAGCGGGGGGTTCAATGAGCAGTTCTTC
CDR3: CASSLGGSGGFNEQFF
J: TRBJ2-1
length: 16
V: TRBV7-2
size: NA
D: TRBD2

DNA: TGTGCCAGCTCACCAGATTCCGGGGTCTCTGGAAACACCATATATTTT
CDR3: CASSPDSGVSGNTIYF
J: TRBJ1-3
length: 16
V: TRBV18
size: NA
D: NA

DNA: TGCGCCAGCAGTCAATCCCGGGGGGATAGAACAGGGAAAGAGACCCAGTACTTC
CDR3: CASSQSRGDRTGKETQYF
J: TRBJ2-5
length: 18
V: TRBV23-1
size: NA
D: NA

DNA: TGTGCCAGCAGGACGATGCGGGGCAGCACAGATACGCAGTATTTT
CDR3: CASRTMRGSTDTQYF
J: TRBJ2-3
length: 15
V: TRBV2
size: NA
D: NA

DNA: TGTGCCAGCAGCTCCAGTATGAACACTGAAGCTTTCTTT
CDR3: CASSSSMNTEAFF
J: TRBJ1-1
length: 13
V: TRBV11-2
size: NA
D: NA

DNA: TGTGCCAGCAGCTTAAGAATTGGGAGGGGAGGCTACACCTTC
CDR3: CASSLRIGRGGYTF
J: TRBJ1-2
length: 14
V: TRBV7-2
size: NA
D: NA

DNA: TGTGCCATCTTTGAAGGGGGGAACACTGAAGCTTTCTTT
CDR3: CAIFEGGNTEAFF
J: TRBJ1-1
length: 13
V: TRBV10-3
size: NA
D: NA

DNA: TGTGCCAGCAGTCTGACAGTCTACGAGCAGTACTTC
CDR3: CASSLTVYEQYF
J: TRBJ2-7
length: 12
V: TRBV11-2
size: NA
D: NA

DNA: TGTGCCACGTGGGGAGCGTCTAGCACAGATACGCAGTATTTT
CDR3: CATWGASSTDTQYF
J: TRBJ2-3
length: 14
V: TRBV7-9
size: NA
D: NA

DNA: TGTGCCAGCTCACCCACACGAGGAGGTAGCGGGGTTGGCAATGAGCAGTTCTTC
CDR3: CASSPTRGGSGVGNEQFF
J: TRBJ2-1
length: 18
V: TRBV18
size: NA
D: TRBD2

DNA: TGTGCCAGCAGGCGGGGGGGTGAGCAGTTCTTC
CDR3: CASRRGGEQFF
J: TRBJ2-1
length: 11
V: TRBV27
size: NA
D: TRBD2

DNA: TGTGCCAGTGAAAGGGGTAACTATGGCTACACCTTC
CDR3: CASERGNYGYTF
J: TRBJ1-2
length: 12
V: TRBV19
size: few
D: NA

DNA: TGTGCCAGCAGCCTAGACAGTTCGAATGAAAAACTGTTTTTT
CDR3: CASSLDSSNEKLFF
J: TRBJ1-4
length: 14
V: TRBV4-2
size: NA
D: NA

DNA: TGCGCCAGCCGTCCGACAGGCGCCTCTGGAAACACCATATATTTT
CDR3: CASRPTGASGNTIYF
J: TRBJ1-3
length: 15
V: TRBV5-1
size: NA
D: NA

DNA: TGTGCCAGCAGCTTGGGACAGACCTATGGCTACACCTTC
CDR3: CASSLGQTYGYTF
J: TRBJ1-2
length: 13
V: TRBV5-4
size: NA
D: NA

DNA: TGTGCCTGGAGTGTACCCCCCCCTAGCGGCTTCTACGAGCAGTACTTC
CDR3: CAWSVPPPSGFYEQYF
J: TRBJ2-7
length: 16
V: TRBV30
size: NA
D: TRBD2

DNA: TGTGCCAGCAGCGTAGCAGGGGATGGGAACACCGGGGAGCTGTTTTTT
CDR3: CASSVAGDGNTGELFF
J: TRBJ2-2
length: 16
V: TRBV9
size: few
D: NA

DNA: TGTGCCAGTAGTAGCAGGCTTATTTCCTACGAGCAGTACTTC
CDR3: CASSSRLISYEQYF
J: TRBJ2-7
length: 14
V: TRBV19
size: NA
D: NA

DNA: TGTTCCAGCAGCTCCCTTGGGGGCGCTTCCGAAGCTTTCTTT
CDR3: CSSSSLGGASEAFF
J: TRBJ1-1
length: 14
V: TRBV7-9
size: NA
D: NA

DNA: TGTGCCAGCAGTCCAGGGGGGCCTAACTATGGCTACACCTTC
CDR3: CASSPGGPNYGYTF
J: TRBJ1-2
length: 14
V: TRBV27
size: NA
D: TRBD1

DNA: TGCGCCAGCAGCCACCCGCCGAGCTCTGGAAACACCATATATTTT
CDR3: CASSHPPSSGNTIYF
J: TRBJ1-3
length: 15
V: TRBV4-1
size: once
D: NA

DNA: TGTGCCAGCAGTTCCTCTGGGACAGGTGCAGCCTACGAGCAGTACTTC
CDR3: CASSSSGTGAAYEQYF
J: TRBJ2-7
length: 16
V: TRBV28
size: NA
D: TRBD1

DNA: TGTGCCAGCAGCTTAGTACCCCCTAGCGGGGGAGGGACCCAGTACTTC
CDR3: CASSLVPPSGGGTQYF
J: TRBJ2-5
length: 16
V: TRBV7-2
size: NA
D: TRBD2

DNA: TGTGCCAGTAGTACCATACACGGGAACATGAACACTGAAGCTTTCTTT
CDR3: CASSTIHGNMNTEAFF
J: TRBJ1-1
length: 16
V: TRBV19
size: once
D: NA

DNA: TGCGCCAGCTTGAACAGGAAGCCTAGCACAGATACGCAGTATTTT
CDR3: CASLNRKPSTDTQYF
J: TRBJ2-3
length: 15
V: TRBV23-1
size: NA
D: NA

DNA: TGTGCCAGTAGTTACCCTTCCGCAGGGGCTGGAGAGACCCAGTACTTC
CDR3: CASSYPSAGAGETQYF
J: TRBJ2-5
length: 16
V: TRBV19
size: NA
D: NA

DNA: TGTGCCAGCAGTGAGTACAGCGGGGGGGCCAGAGACAATGAGCAGTTCTTC
CDR3: CASSEYSGGARDNEQFF
J: TRBJ2-1
length: 17
V: TRBV6-1
size: NA
D: TRBD2

DNA: TGTGCCAGCAGTCCGACAGGGGTTGAGCAGTTCTTC
CDR3: CASSPTGVEQFF
J: TRBJ2-1
length: 12
V: TRBV6-5
size: NA
D: TRBD1

DNA: TGTGCCAGCAGCCACCCGGGGGATAGCTCCTACGAGCAGTACTTC
CDR3: CASSHPGDSSYEQYF
J: TRBJ2-7
length: 15
V: TRBV11-1
size: once
D: NA

DNA: TGTGCCTCAAGGACAGGGATGAGCACAGATACGCAGTATTTT
CDR3: CASRTGMSTDTQYF
J: TRBJ2-3
length: 14
V: TRBV19
size: NA
D: TRBD1

DNA: TGTGCCAGCAGCTCCACCCCGGGGGAGAAAGCTTTCTTT
CDR3: CASSSTPGEKAFF
J: TRBJ1-1
length: 13
V: TRBV11-3
size: NA
D: NA

DNA: TGTGCCAGCAGCTTAGGGTCAGTTAATCAGCCCCAGCATTTT
CDR3: CASSLGSVNQPQHF
J: TRBJ1-5
length: 14
V: TRBV7-2
size: NA
D: NA

DNA: TGTGCCAGCAGCGTAGCTAGGATTGCAGATACGCAGTATTTT
CDR3: CASSVARIADTQYF
J: TRBJ2-3
length: 14
V: TRBV9
size: NA
D: NA

DNA: TGTGCCAGCAGTTTAGGGGGGGCCAGGAATGAGCAGTTCTTC
CDR3: CASSLGGARNEQFF
J: TRBJ2-1
length: 14
V: TRBV27
size: NA
D: NA

DNA: TGTGCCAGCAGCCCCCACAGAACGAAGAATGAGCAGTTCTTC
CDR3: CASSPHRTKNEQFF
J: TRBJ2-1
length: 14
V: TRBV6-5
size: NA
D: NA

DNA: TGTGCCAGCAGTTATGCGACAGGTGACTACGAGCAGTACTTC
CDR3: CASSYATGDYEQYF
J: TRBJ2-7
length: 14
V: TRBV6-5
size: NA
D: NA

DNA: TGTGCCTGGATATCCGGGACATCCCATAGCAATCAGCCCCAGCATTTT
CDR3: CAWISGTSHSNQPQHF
J: TRBJ1-5
length: 16
V: TRBV30
size: NA
D: NA

DNA: TGTGCCAGCAGTTACTCAACTGGCACCGGGGAGCTGTTTTTT
CDR3: CASSYSTGTGELFF
J: TRBJ2-2
length: 14
V: TRBV6-5
size: NA
D: NA

DNA: TGTGCCAGCAGCCCCGGGATTTCCAACGAGCAGTACTTC
CDR3: CASSPGISNEQYF
J: TRBJ2-7
length: 13
V: TRBV7-5
size: NA
D: NA

DNA: TGTGCCAGCTCACCGAGTCCCTACGAGCAGTACTTC
CDR3: CASSPSPYEQYF
J: TRBJ2-7
length: 12
V: TRBV18
size: NA
D: NA

DNA: TGCGCCAGCAGGTTCAGGGTAGGCACTGAAGCTTTCTTT
CDR3: CASRFRVGTEAFF
J: TRBJ1-1
length: 13
V: TRBV10-2
size: few
D: NA

DNA: TGCGCCAGCAGCTTGCCAGACAGGCCCCCGCAGTATTTT
CDR3: CASSLPDRPPQYF
J: TRBJ2-3
length: 13
V: TRBV5-1
size: once
D: NA